This TCR beta chain was recorded in a study of T cells after yellow fever vaccination. Study-wide points: Peaking faster, on day 5 versus 15, the secondary response was nonetheless weaker. Abundant clonotypes from the bulk population could have been carried over as contaminants into FACS-sorted repertoires.

5'RACE template switching added a universal primer site and UMIs to TCR cDNA. TCRdb analysed the 5' RACE reads with MiXCR anew, one entry per CDR3 protein. The sample has 500,000 to 650,000 distinct CDR3 sequences, less than 20% seen once. In regard to this clonotype: Its antigen is undetermined.

The sample here was PBMCs, taken 4 to 5 days after the first yellow fever vaccination. This TCR derives from a young man who received the YFV17D yellow fever vaccine.

Here the CDR3 reads CASSYSQGDNYGYTF. The CDR3 region has the DNA TGTGCCAGCAGTTACAGCCAGGGAGATAACTATGGCTACACCTTC. The J gene is TRBJ1-2, the V gene TRBV6-5, with D possibly matching TRBD1 (5 bases). Germline V gives CDR1 MNHEY, CDR2 SVGAGI. The ends were cut back, 2 bases at V and 1 base at J, with 11 bases in the middle. The CDR3 runs 15 residues.